This T cell receptor (beta chain) is from a study of blood T cell repertoires in COVID-19. Profiling relied on immunoSEQ multiplex PCR, and the TCRdb table lists in-frame clones only, not all of them. The sample contains approximately 100,000 clones, 86% of which appear only once. Trimming cost V 6 bases and J 7 bases, with 10 bases left between them. This CDR3 contains 12 residues. Germline V gene data show CDR1 as SEHNR and CDR2 as FQNEAQ (reference sequence). The sequenced sample consisted of peripheral blood. The sequence was obtained from a human donor in a cohort sampled during active COVID-19. The chain uses TRBV7-9 and TRBJ1-3; tentatively, D is TRBD1 (5 bases). The CDR3 region is CASSSAGNTIYF. The CDR3 DNA reads TGTGCCAGCAGTTCCGCAGGGAACACCATATATTTT.